This entry lists 3 T cell receptor beta chains sequenced from one sample in a study of OX40 agonist ivuxolimab in advanced cancers. Assay: immunoSEQ multiplex PCR; the TCRdb copy retains only in-frame clones and omits some. This sample has over 150,000 clones; 94% occur once, and the top ten carry about 0.3%. The specimen comprised CD4+ or CD8+ T cells sorted from blood, sampled in a trial of the OX40 agonist ivuxolimab. These receptors originate from an adult with an advanced solid tumor such as melanoma, head and neck, liver or kidney cancer.

The V gene is TRBV11-3, the J gene TRBJ2-7; D is unresolved. CDR3 length: 14 amino acids. Germline CDR1 reads SGHNT; CDR2 reads YENEEA. Trimming stripped 0 bases from V and 0 bases from J, with 6 bases between. The CDR3 nucleotides are TGTGCCAGCAGCTTAGATACGGCCTCCTACGAGCAGTACTTC. Protein: CASSLDTASYEQYF. The variable domain in full, completed from reference TRBV11-3 and TRBJ2-7, reads EAGVVQSPRYKIIEKKQPVAFWCNPISGHNTLYWYLQNLGQGPELLIRYENEEAVDDSQLPKDRFSAERLKGVDSTLKIQPAELGDSAVYLCASSLDTASYEQYFGPGTRLTVT.

The chain links TRBV7-2 to TRBJ1-2; D call uncertain. The V end was cut by 1 base, the J end by 0 bases, with 9 bases between. This CDR3 is 15 amino acids long. Germline CDR1 and CDR2: SGHTA and FQGNSA. CDR3 protein: CASSLGVGANYGYTF. In nucleotides, the CDR3 is TGTGCCAGCAGCTTAGGGGTTGGAGCTAACTATGGCTACACCTTC.

This clone showed up just once. The J gene is TRBJ2-1, the V gene TRBV11-2, with D perhaps matching TRBD2 (6 bases). V gave up 6 bases and J gave up 0 bases, with 12 bases separating them. Germline loops: CDR1 SGHAT, CDR2 FQNNGV. The CDR3 consists of 15 residues. The DNA of the CDR3 is TGTGCCAGCAGGGGGGGTTTTGCCTCCTACAATGAGCAGTTCTTC. As protein: CASRGGFASYNEQFF.